Sequencing of this TCR beta chain was carried out in a study of blood T cells in healthy people across ages. In the study overall: Per every two T cells, about one barcoded beta molecule was captured by template switching.

This CDR3 has 13 residues. The germline V gene encodes CDR1 MNHNS and CDR2 SASEGT. V was cut by 3 bases and J by 7 bases, with 12 bases left in between. Every sample had a minimum of 7 million PBMCs isolated. The authors extracted at least 6 micrograms of total RNA per sample. A sample-barcoded 5' primer and a J-beta primer mix were used in a second PCR of about 6 to 12 cycles. TCRdb re-analysed the 5' RACE reads in MiXCR, keeping a single row per CDR3 protein. This table holds over 1,300,000 distinct CDR3 sequences, approximately 63% found once. The source material was blood. This receptor was taken from a man between 18 and 35 years old in good health. The chain combines TRBV6-1 with TRBJ1-2; D remains ambiguous. The chain's CDR3 is CASSDLGYLGYTF. The CDR3 bases are TGTGCCAGCAGTGATTTGGGGTATCTTGGCTACACCTTC.